The 22 T cell receptor beta chains presented below share a single source sample, sequenced in a study of response to subunit inactivated influenza vaccine. Via MiXCR, TCRdb re-called the RT-PCR reads, giving one row per CDR3 protein. Among 710,000 or so distinct CDR3 sequences listed, 15% to 19% were seen once. The specimen was PBMCs from blood, collected less than 13 days after vaccination. Every receptor here comes from a man aged 50-59 years who received an inactivated influenza vaccine.

The chain carries TRBV7-2 and TRBJ2-3, with D possibly called TRBD1 or TRBD2 (5 bases each). This CDR3 comprises 15 residues. With 2 bases removed from V and 5 bases from J, the gap between germline ends came to 14 bases. Germline-derived CDR1 and CDR2 are SGHTA and FQGNSA. The CDR3 sequence is CASSLLPGAEDTQYF. The CDR3 bases are TGTGCCAGCAGCTTATTACCCGGGGCTGAAGATACGCAGTATTTT.

This clonotype has just a few counts. This sequence joins TRBV28 and TRBJ2-2; D may be TRBD1 (5 bases). The V end lost 6 bases, the J end lost 7 bases, and 18 bases lay between the germline ends. Germline V gene data show CDR1 as MDHEN and CDR2 as SYDVKM. The CDR3 sequence is 15 residues long. CDR3 coding DNA: TGTGCCAGCAGACGATATCGACAGTTTGGCGGGGAGCTGTTTTTT. This translates into CASRRYRQFGGELFF.

There are a few counts of this clonotype. The chain carries TRBV3-1 and TRBJ1-6; 11 bases agree with TRBD1. The CDR3 contains 15 residues. The germline V gene has CDR1 LGHDT and CDR2 YNNKEL (reference sequence). V shed 6 bases and J 5 bases; nucleotides not matched to a gene: 3. The CDR3 region is CASRKGQGDNSPLHF. Written as DNA, the CDR3 is TGTGCCAGCAGGAAGGGACAGGGGGATAATTCACCCCTCCACTTT.

The chain has TRBV24-1 and TRBJ2-7; 11 positions agree with TRBD1. This CDR3 is 15 amino acids long. Germline-derived CDR1 and CDR2 are KGHDR and SFDVKD. The V and J ends lost 3 bases and 6 bases, in that order; junction bases with no gene match: 6. The chain's CDR3 is CATSDPGQGASEQYF. In DNA form, the CDR3 reads TGTGCCACCAGTGATCCCGGACAGGGGGCGTCCGAGCAGTACTTC.

The rearrangement links TRBV10-2 to TRBJ2-1, with 9 bases identical to TRBD1. The CDR3 is 15 residues long. The junction had 4 bases not matched to a gene; V was cut back by 7 bases and J by 0 bases. Germline assignment: CDR1 WSHSY and CDR2 SAAADI. CDR3 loop: CASTPQGASYNEQFF. The CDR3 coding sequence is TGCGCCAGCACCCCACAGGGGGCCTCCTACAATGAGCAGTTCTTC.

The chain carries TRBV20-1 and TRBJ2-5, with 7 nucleotides matching TRBD1. Germline V lookup: CDR1 DFQATT, CDR2 SNEGSKA (reference sequence). Trimming at V came to 2 bases and at J to 2 bases, leaving 5 bases not matched to a gene. The CDR3 runs to 14 residues. CDR3 sequence (DNA): TGCAGTGCTAGATCTCCAGGGGGTCAAGAGACCCAGTACTTC. Translated: CSARSPGGQETQYF.

This chain joins TRBV4-3 and TRBJ2-5; 8 nucleotides agree with TRBD2. With V trimmed by 1 base and J by 7 bases, 5 bases remained unmatched. Per the germline V gene, CDR1 is LGHNA and CDR2 is YSLEER. This CDR3 contains 14 residues. The CDR3 reads CASSQGRGGGTQYF. CDR3 nucleotide sequence: TGCGCCAGCAGCCAAGGACGGGGGGGTGGGACCCAGTACTTC.

This clonotype has ten or more counts. The chain carries TRBV5-1 and TRBJ2-2, with 7 positions matching TRBD1. This CDR3 region has 15 residues. Germline V CDR1 and CDR2: SGHRS, YFSETQ. J was trimmed by 0 bases and V by 2 bases; bases with no gene match: 1. This CDR3 is CASSLQGSNTGELFF. DNA for the CDR3: TGCGCCAGCAGCTTACAGGGGTCGAACACCGGGGAGCTGTTTTTT.

This clonotype was found a few times. The chain couples TRBV19 to TRBJ2-7; D unresolved. Germline CDR1 reads LNHDA; CDR2 reads SQIVND (reference sequence). The CDR3 spans 15 residues. Trimming took 0 bases from V and 3 from J, leaving 12 bases between them. The CDR3 reads CASSIDSWQNYEQYF. The CDR3 coding sequence is TGTGCCAGTAGTATAGACTCCTGGCAGAACTACGAGCAGTACTTC.

The chain is built from TRBV29-1 and TRBJ2-7, with a weak D call TRBD1 (6 bases). V gave up 0 bases and J gave up 0 bases, with 12 bases separating them. This CDR3 has 15 amino acids. Looked up from germline, CDR1 is SQVTM and CDR2 is ANQGSEA. For the CDR3, the DNA is TGCAGCGTTGAAGATCTAAGGGGGAGCTCCTACGAGCAGTACTTC. It codes for CSVEDLRGSSYEQYF.

This clonotype has only a few counts. The genes are TRBV24-1 and TRBJ1-5; TRBD1 is a possible D gene (5 bases). V lost 4 bases and J lost 5, with 11 bases in between. The germline gives CDR1 KGHDR, CDR2 SFDVKD. This CDR3 has 14 amino acids. The CDR3 DNA reads TGTGCCACCAGTGACCCCGACAGTTATCAGCCCCAGCATTTT. This codes for CATSDPDSYQPQHF.

This clonotype came up a few times. The DNA of the CDR3 is TGTGCCAGCAGGGACAGGGGCCCGGACTACACCTTC. Translation: CASRDRGPDYTF. The chain links TRBV6-5 to TRBJ1-2, with 9 nucleotides matching TRBD1. J was trimmed by 10 bases and V by 6 bases; bases with no gene match: 6. The CDR3 covers 12 residues. CDR1 MNHEY and CDR2 SVGAGI come from the germline V gene.

A few counts support this clonotype. J is TRBJ2-3 and V is TRBV7-2, with D uncertain. Per germline, CDR1 SGHTA and CDR2 FQGNSA. The V end lost 2 bases, the J end lost 2 bases, and 14 bases lay between the germline ends. This CDR3 region has 16 residues. The CDR3 reads CASSLSQRIITDTQYF. The CDR3 region has the DNA TGTGCCAGCAGCTTAAGCCAGCGAATTATCACAGATACGCAGTATTTT.

The chain carries TRBV3-1 and TRBJ1-2; 10 bases are a match to TRBD1. Germline trimming cut 4 bases from V and 8 bases from J; bases unmatched to any gene: 10. CDR1 and CDR2 from the germline V gene are LGHDT and YNNKEL (reference sequence). The CDR3 contains 15 residues. The CDR3 sequence: CASSLTGQGVRGYTF. Here the CDR3 DNA reads TGTGCCAGCAGCCTGACCGGACAGGGGGTTCGGGGCTACACCTTC.

The genes are TRBV11-2 and TRBJ1-6; 7 positions match TRBD1. V lost 1 base and J lost 9; bases outside the gene matches: 12. The CDR3 has 17 amino acids. The V gene's germline CDR1 is SGHAT and CDR2 FQNNGV. CDR3 nucleotides: TGTGCCAGCAGCTTAGCTCTACAGGGGTCCCGCATTTCACCCCTCCACTTT. This codes for CASSLALQGSRISPLHF.

The table lists this clonotype with a few counts. The chain links TRBV9 to TRBJ2-3; a weak D match, TRBD1 (5 bases). The CDR3 sequence is 12 residues long. Deletions cut 3 bases from V and 7 bases from J, with 9 bases between. Germline V gene lookup returns CDR1 SGDLS and CDR2 YYNGEE. The CDR3 reads CASSGDSHTQYF. CDR3 sequence (DNA): TGTGCCAGCAGCGGAGACAGCCATACGCAGTATTTT.

The rearrangement joins TRBV7-9 to TRBJ1-1; TRBD1 matches 9 bases. Germline V gene data show CDR1 as SEHNR and CDR2 as FQNEAQ (reference sequence). The junction had 8 bases not matched to a gene; V was cut back by 5 bases and J by 1 base. The CDR3 runs 16 residues. Here the CDR3 reads CASSPWTGASNTEAFF. The CDR3 DNA reads TGTGCCAGCAGCCCCTGGACAGGGGCCTCGAACACTGAAGCTTTCTTT.

For the CDR3, the DNA is TGTGCCAGCAGCTTAATCCTAGTCTCCTACGAGCAGTACTTC. Its protein product is CASSLILVSYEQYF. The chain joins TRBV11-2 to TRBJ2-7, with D unresolved. Per the germline V gene, CDR1 is SGHAT and CDR2 is FQNNGV. This CDR3 region has 14 residues. Deletions cut 2 bases from V and 0 bases from J, with 8 bases between. The variable domain in full, with the rest retrieved from reference TRBV11-2 and TRBJ2-7, is EAGVAQSPRYKIIEKRQSVAFWCNPISGHATLYWYQQILGQGPKLLIQFQNNGVVDDSQLPKDRFSAERLKGVDSTLKIQPAKLEDSAVYLCASSLILVSYEQYFGPGTRLTVT.

This clonotype was seen a few times. The chain uses TRBV6-2 or TRBV6-3 and TRBJ2-3; unclear D gene. Germline CDR1 and CDR2: MNHEY and SVGEGT. V lost 3 bases to trimming and J lost 2 bases, with 12 bases between them. This CDR3 region has 15 residues. The CDR3 DNA reads TGTGCCAGCAGTTATACCCAGGACGTCACAGATACGCAGTATTTT. Protein product: CASSYTQDVTDTQYF.

The chain couples TRBV20-1 to TRBJ2-1, with TRBD2 as a possible D gene (6 bases). V was cut by 6 bases and J by 6 bases, with 27 bases left in between. This CDR3 has 17 amino acids. The V gene's germline CDR1 is DFQATT and CDR2 SNEGSKA (reference sequence). CDR3 region: CSASGGSGGLPPNEQFF. The CDR3 DNA reads TGCAGTGCAAGCGGTGGTAGTGGAGGGCTACCTCCCAATGAGCAGTTCTTC.

The rearrangement uses TRBV28 and TRBJ2-1; 9 bases map to TRBD1. The CDR3 covers 15 residues. The germline CDR1 and CDR2 sequences are MDHEN and SYDVKM. The J segment lost 4 bases and the V segment lost 8 bases, leaving 9 bases of the junction unmatched. The CDR3 sequence is CASQTGGASYNEQFF. CDR3 nucleotide sequence: TGTGCCAGCCAAACAGGGGGCGCTTCTTACAATGAGCAGTTCTTC.

The J gene is TRBJ1-2, the V gene TRBV29-1; a weak D match, TRBD1 (5 bases). This CDR3 spans 13 amino acids. Trimming removed 0 bases at V and 7 bases at J, with 12 bases between. Germline CDR1 reads SQVTM; CDR2 reads ANQGSEA. CDR3: CSVEEGSRAGYTF. The CDR3 DNA is TGCAGCGTTGAAGAGGGGAGCAGGGCTGGCTACACCTTC.